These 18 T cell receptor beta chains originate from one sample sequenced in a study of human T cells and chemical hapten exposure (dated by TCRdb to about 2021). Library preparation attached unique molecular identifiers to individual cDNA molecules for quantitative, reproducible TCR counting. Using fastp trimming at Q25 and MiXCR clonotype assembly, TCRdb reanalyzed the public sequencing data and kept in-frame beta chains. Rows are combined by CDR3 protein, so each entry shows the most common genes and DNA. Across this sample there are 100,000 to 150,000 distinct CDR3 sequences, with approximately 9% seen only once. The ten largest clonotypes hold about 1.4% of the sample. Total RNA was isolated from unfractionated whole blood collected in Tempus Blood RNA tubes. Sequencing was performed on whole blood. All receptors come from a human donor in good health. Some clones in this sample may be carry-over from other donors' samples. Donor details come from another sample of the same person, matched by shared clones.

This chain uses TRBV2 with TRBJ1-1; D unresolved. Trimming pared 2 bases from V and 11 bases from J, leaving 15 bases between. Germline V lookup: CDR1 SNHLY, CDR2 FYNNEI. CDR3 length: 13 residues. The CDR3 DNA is TGTGCCAGCAGTGAACGGTCCGCCACGAGGGCTTTCTTT. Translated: CASSERSATRAFF.

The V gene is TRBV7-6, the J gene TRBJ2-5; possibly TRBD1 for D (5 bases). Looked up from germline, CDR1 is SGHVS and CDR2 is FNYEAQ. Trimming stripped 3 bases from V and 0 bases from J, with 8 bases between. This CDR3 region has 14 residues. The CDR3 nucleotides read TGTGCCAGCAGCTTCGGCAGGGACCAAGAGACCCAGTACTTC. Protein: CASSFGRDQETQYF. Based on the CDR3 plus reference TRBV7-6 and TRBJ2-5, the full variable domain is GAGVSQSPRYKVTKRGQDVALRCDPISGHVSLYWYRQALGQGPEFLTYFNYEAQQDKSGLPNDRFSAERPEGSISTLTIQRTEQRDSAMYRCASSFGRDQETQYFGPGTRLLVL.

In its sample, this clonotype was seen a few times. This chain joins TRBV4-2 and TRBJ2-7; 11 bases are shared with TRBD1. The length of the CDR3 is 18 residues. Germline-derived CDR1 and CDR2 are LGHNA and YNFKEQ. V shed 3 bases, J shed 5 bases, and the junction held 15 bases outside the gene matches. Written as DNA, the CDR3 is TGTGCCAGCAGCCAGCGGGTGATAGCGGGGACAGGGGGTCACGAGCAGTACTTC. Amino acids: CASSQRVIAGTGGHEQYF.

The CDR3 region has the DNA TGTGCCAGCAGCCCCCGACAGGGCCCCGGTACGCAGTATTTT. This gives the protein CASSPRQGPGTQYF. The chain combines TRBV7-8 with TRBJ2-3; 7 nucleotides line up with TRBD1. Germline trimming cut 5 bases from V and 8 bases from J; bases unmatched to any gene: 10. Germline V gene lookup returns CDR1 SGHVS and CDR2 FQNEAQ. This CDR3 contains 14 residues.

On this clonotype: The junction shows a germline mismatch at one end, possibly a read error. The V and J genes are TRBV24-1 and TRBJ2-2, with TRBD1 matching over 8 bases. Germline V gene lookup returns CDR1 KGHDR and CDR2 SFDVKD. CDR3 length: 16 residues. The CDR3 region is CAASSGQGGNTGELFF. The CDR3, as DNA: TGTGCCGCCAGCAGCGGACAGGGCGGAAACACCGGGGAGCTGTTTTTT.

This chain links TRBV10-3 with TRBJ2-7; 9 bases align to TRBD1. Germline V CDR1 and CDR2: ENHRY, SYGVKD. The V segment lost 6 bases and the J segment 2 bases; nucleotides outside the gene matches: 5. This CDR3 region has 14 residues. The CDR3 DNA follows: TGTGCCATCAGAGGGACAGGGTTGGCCTACGAGCAGTACTTC. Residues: CAIRGTGLAYEQYF.

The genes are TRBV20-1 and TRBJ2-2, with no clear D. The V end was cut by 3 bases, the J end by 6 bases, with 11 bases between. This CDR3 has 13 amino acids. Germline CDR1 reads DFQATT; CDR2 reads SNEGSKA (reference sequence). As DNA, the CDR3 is TGCAGTGCTAGTACTGGCGATTCCGGGGAGCTGTTTTTT. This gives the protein CSASTGDSGELFF.

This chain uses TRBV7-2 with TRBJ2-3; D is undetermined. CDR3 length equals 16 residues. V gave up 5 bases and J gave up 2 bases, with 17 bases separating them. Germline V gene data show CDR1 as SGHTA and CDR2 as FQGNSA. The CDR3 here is CASSPSGRTPTDTQYF. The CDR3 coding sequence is TGTGCCAGCAGCCCCTCTGGTAGAACCCCCACAGATACGCAGTATTTT. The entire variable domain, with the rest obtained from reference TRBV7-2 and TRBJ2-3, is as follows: GAGVSQSPSNKVTEKGKDVELRCDPISGHTALYWYRQSLGQGLEFLIYFQGNSAPDKSGLPSDRFSAERTGGSVSTLTIQRTQQEDSAVYLCASSPSGRTPTDTQYFGPGTRLTVL.

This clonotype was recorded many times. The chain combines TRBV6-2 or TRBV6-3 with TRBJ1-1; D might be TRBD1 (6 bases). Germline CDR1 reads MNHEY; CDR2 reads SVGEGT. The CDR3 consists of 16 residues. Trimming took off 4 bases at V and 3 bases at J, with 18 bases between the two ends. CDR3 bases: TGTGCCAGCAGTTCATTTTATTCAGGGGTTCACACTGAAGCTTTCTTT. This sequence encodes CASSSFYSGVHTEAFF.

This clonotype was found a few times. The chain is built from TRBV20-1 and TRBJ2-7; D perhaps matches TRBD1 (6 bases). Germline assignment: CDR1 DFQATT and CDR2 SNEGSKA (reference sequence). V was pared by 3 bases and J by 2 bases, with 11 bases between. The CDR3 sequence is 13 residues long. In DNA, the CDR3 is TGCAGTGCTAGGAACAGGGACCCCTACGAGCAGTACTTC. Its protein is CSARNRDPYEQYF.

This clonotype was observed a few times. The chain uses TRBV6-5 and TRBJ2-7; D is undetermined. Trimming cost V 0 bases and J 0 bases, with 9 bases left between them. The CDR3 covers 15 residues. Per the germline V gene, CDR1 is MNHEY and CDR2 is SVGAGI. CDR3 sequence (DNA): TGTGCCAGCAGTTACTCTGGCCGCACCTCCTACGAGCAGTACTTC. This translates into CASSYSGRTSYEQYF.

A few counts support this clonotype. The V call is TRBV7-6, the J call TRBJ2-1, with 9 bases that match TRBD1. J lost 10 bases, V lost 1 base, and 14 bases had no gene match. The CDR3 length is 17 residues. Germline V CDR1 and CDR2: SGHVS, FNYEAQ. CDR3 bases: TGTGCCAGCAGCTTAGGCCCTCCGGGACAGGGCATTCACGAGCAGTTCTTC. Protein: CASSLGPPGQGIHEQFF.

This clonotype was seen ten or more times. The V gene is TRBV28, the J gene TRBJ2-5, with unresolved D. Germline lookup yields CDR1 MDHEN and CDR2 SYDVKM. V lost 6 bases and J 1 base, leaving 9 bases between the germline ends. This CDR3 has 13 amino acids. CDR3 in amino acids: CASSLRPQETQYF. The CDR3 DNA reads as TGTGCCAGCAGCCTTCGGCCCCAAGAGACCCAGTACTTC.

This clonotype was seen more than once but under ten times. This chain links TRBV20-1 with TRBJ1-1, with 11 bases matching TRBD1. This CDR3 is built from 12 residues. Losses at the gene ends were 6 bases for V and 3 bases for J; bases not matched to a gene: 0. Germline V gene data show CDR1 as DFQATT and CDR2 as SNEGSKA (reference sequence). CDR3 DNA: TGCAGTGCGGGACAGGGGGACACTGAAGCTTTCTTT. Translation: CSAGQGDTEAFF.

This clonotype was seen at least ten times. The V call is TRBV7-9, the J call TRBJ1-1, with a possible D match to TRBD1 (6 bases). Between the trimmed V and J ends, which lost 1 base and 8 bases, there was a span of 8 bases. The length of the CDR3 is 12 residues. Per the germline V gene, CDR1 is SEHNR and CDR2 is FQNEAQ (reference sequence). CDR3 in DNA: TGTGCCAGCAGCTTAGGAGACAGGGAAGCTTTCTTT. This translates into CASSLGDREAFF.

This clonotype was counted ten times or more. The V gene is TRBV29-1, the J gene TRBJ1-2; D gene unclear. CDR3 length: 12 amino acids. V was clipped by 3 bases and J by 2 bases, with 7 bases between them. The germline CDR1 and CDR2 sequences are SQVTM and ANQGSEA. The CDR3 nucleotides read TGCAGCGTTGATCCGGGGAACTATGGCTACACCTTC. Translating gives CSVDPGNYGYTF.

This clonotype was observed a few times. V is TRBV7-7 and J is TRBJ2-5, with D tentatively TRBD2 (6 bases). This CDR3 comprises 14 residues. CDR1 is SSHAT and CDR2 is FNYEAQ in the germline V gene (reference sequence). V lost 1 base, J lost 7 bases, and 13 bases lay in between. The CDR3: CASSLEVVEGTQYF. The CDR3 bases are TGTGCCAGCAGCTTAGAAGTCGTGGAGGGGACCCAGTACTTC.

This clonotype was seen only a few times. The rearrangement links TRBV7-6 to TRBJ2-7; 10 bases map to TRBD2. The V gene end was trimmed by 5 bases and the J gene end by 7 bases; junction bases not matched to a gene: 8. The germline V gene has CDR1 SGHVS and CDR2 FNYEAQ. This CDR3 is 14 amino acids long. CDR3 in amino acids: CASSPIAGGGEQYF. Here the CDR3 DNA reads TGTGCCAGCAGCCCAATAGCGGGAGGTGGAGAGCAGTACTTC.